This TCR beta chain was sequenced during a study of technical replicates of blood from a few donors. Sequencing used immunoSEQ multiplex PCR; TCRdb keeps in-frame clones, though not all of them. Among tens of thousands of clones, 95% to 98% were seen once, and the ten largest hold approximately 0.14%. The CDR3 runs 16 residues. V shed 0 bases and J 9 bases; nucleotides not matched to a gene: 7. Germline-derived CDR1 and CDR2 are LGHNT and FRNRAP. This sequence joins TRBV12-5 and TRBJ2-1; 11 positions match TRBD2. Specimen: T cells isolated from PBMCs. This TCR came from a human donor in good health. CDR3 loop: CASGLVVSGGASEQFF. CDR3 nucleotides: TGTGCTAGTGGTTTGGTAGTTAGCGGGGGGGCCTCTGAGCAGTTCTTC.